In this sample, the clone carrying this T cell receptor (beta chain) turned up many times. Its antigen is undetermined. Indicated time point: persistent/refractory GD, antithyroid drugs over 5 years with positive TRAb. There was RNA extracted from PBMCs, and the TCR library was made from it. The sample comes from a study of regulatory T cells in long-lasting Graves disease. Background on the study: By definition, persistent Graves' disease involved antithyroid drugs for over 5 years alongside positive TSH receptor antibodies.

TCR beta libraries were built with iRepertoire HTBI primers and Arm-PCR of CDR3 regions. TCRdb called the multiplex PCR reads again in MiXCR, with one record for every CDR3 protein. The table shows about 400,000 distinct CDR3 sequences, with less than 25% occurring only once. General observations from the study: Public clonotype sharing was higher in persistent than newly diagnosed patients. Persistent Graves' patients possessed reduced TCR diversity relative to recently diagnosed ones.

The sequences come from peripheral blood mononuclear cells (PBMCs), collected when the disease was refractory, from a patient treated with antithyroid drugs. The TCR comes from a female donor with Graves disease.

CDR3 sequence: CASSLGGINTEAFF. In nucleotides, the CDR3 is TGTGCCAGCAGCTTAGGAGGGATTAACACTGAAGCTTTCTTT. The chain joins TRBV7-8 to TRBJ1-1, with no clear D. Germline loops: CDR1 SGHVS, CDR2 FQNEAQ. The CDR3 is 14 residues long. V was cut by 1 base and J by 2 bases, with 8 bases left in between.